This TCR beta chain was documented in a study of CD8 T cells in Susac syndrome. Study-level information: Patients with Susac syndrome were therapy-naive, treated with corticosteroids, or treated with intravenous immunoglobulin alone when blood was collected.

RNA was extracted with the RNeasy kit, and a quantity of roughly 0.45 to 1 ug was reverse transcribed using random hexamers. TCR beta CDR3 was amplified by immunoSEQ covering 54 Vbeta and 13 Jbeta. MiXCR, applied by TCRdb to the immunoSEQ multiplex PCR reads, yields one record per CDR3 protein. Seen here are 150,000 to 200,000 distinct CDR3 sequences, 90% to 95% observed once, and the top ten hold 0.12%. The V end was cut by 0 bases, the J end by 4 bases, with 15 bases between. Per the germline V gene, CDR1 is LGHDT and CDR2 is YNNKEL (reference sequence). The CDR3 is 16 amino acids. The CD8+ and CD4+ T cells were isolated magnetically using a negative isolation approach, whereas the TEMRA cells were enriched by FACS.

The sample taken for sequencing was CD4+ T cells from PBMCs. This sequence was found in a human donor with Susac syndrome. The chain joins TRBV3-1 to TRBJ1-2; D might be TRBD1 (6 bases). DNA of the CDR3: TGTGCCAGCAGCCAAGACGGCCAACTAGGGGGCTATGGCTACACCTTC. Translation gives CASSQDGQLGGYGYTF.